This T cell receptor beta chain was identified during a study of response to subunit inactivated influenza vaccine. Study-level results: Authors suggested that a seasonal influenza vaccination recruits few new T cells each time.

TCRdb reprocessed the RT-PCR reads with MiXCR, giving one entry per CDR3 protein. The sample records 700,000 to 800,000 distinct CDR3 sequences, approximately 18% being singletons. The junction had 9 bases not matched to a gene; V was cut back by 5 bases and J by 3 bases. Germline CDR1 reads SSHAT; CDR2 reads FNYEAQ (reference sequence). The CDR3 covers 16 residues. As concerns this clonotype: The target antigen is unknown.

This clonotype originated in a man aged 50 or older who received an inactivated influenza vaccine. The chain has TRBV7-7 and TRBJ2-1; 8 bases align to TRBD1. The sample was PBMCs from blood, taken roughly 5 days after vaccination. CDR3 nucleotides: TGTGCCAGCAGCCCCTTCAGCGGACAGGGCTACAATGAGCAGTTCTTC. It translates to CASSPFSGQGYNEQFF.